This TCR beta chain was obtained from a study of cytomegalovirus exposure and HLA in healthy donors. Regarding this clone: The junction shows a germline mismatch at one end, possibly a read error. At the DNA level, this CDR3 is encoded by other sequences in the same sample as well.

Both 60 Vbeta primers and 13 Jbeta primers went into the PCR. Authors' data handling: Roughly 11 million of the about 80 million unique TCR beta chains counted in a later analysis were shared. Sequencing was performed with immunoSEQ multiplex PCR; in TCRdb, only in-frame clones are kept and a portion is missing. The V and J calls and clone size were taken over from that table, and D and trimming were inferred from the DNA. Recorded for this sample: some 53,000 clones. Germline V gene lookup returns CDR1 MNHEY and CDR2 SVGAGI. The CDR3 extends over 14 amino acids. Sequencing input: PBMCs. The TCR was taken from a woman aged 55-69 years in good health and CMV-seropositive. V is TRBV6-5 and J is TRBJ1-6, with D unclear. CDR3 nucleotides: TGTGCCAGCAGAAACGGAGGTCTCAGGTCACCCCTACACTTT. Amino acids: CASRNGGLRSPLHF.